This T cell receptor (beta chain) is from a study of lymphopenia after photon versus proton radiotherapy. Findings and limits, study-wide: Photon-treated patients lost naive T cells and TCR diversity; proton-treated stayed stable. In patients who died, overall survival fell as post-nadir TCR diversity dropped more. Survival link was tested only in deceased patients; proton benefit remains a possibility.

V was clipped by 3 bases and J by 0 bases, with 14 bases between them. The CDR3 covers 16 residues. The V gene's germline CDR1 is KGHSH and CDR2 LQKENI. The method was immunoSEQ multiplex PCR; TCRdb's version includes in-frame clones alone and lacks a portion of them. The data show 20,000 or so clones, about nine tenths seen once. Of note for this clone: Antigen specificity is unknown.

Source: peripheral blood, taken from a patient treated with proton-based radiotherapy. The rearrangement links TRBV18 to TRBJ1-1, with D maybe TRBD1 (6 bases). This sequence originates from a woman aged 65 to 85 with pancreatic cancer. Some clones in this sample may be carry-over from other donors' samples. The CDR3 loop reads CASSPAGHIMNTEAFF. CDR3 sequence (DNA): TGTGCCAGCTCACCCGCGGGACACATAATGAACACTGAAGCTTTCTTT.